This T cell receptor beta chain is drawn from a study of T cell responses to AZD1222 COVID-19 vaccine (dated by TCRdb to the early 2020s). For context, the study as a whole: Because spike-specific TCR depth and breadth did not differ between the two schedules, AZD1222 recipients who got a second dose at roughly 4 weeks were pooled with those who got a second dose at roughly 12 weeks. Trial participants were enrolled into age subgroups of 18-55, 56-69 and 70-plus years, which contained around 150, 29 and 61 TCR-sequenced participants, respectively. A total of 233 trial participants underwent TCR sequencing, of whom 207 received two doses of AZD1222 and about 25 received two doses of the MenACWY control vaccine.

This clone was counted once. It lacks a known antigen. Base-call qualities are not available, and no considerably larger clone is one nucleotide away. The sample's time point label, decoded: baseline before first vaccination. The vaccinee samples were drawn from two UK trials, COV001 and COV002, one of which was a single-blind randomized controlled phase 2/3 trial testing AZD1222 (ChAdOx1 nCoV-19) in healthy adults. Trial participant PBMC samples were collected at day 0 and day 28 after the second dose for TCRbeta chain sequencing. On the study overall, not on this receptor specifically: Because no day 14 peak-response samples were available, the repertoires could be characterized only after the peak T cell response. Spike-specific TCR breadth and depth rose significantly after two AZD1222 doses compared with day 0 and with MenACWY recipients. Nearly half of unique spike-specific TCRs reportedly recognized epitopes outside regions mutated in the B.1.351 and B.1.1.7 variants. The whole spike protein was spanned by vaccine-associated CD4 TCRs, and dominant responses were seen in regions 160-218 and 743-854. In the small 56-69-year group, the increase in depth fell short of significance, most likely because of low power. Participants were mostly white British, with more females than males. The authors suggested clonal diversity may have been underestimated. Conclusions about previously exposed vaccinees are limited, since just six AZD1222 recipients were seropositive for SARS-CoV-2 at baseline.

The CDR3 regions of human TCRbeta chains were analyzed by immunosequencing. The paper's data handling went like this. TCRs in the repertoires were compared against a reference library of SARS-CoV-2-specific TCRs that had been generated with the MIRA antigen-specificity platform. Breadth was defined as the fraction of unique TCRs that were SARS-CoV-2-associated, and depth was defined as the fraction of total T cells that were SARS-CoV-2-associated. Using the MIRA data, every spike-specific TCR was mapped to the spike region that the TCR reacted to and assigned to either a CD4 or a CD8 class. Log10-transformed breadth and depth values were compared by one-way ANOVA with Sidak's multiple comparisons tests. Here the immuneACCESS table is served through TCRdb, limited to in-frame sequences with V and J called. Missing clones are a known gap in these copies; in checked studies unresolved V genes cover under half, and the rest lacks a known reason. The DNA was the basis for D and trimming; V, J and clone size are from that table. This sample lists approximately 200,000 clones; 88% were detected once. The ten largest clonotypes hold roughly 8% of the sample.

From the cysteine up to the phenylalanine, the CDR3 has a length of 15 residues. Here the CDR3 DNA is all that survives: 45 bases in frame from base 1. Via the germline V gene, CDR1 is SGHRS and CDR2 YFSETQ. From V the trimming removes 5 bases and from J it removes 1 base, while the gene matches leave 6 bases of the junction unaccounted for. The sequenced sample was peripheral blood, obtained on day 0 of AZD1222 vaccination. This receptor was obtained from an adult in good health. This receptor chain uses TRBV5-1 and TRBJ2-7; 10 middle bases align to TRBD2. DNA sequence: TGCGCCAGCAGTCCCCTAGCGGGGGTTTCCTACGAGCAGTACTTC. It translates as CASSPLAGVSYEQYF.